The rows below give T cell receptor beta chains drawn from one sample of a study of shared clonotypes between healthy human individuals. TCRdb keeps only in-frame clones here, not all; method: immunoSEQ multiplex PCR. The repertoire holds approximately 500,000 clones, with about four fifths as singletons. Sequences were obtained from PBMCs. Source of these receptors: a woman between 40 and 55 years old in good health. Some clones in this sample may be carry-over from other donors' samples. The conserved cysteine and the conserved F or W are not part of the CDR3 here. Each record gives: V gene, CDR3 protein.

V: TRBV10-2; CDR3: ASKGRGAYEQY
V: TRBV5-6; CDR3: ASSRTGGDSNQPQH
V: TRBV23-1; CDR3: APFSPTSGNTIY
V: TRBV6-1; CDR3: ASSAGQVYTGELF
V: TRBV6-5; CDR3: ASSSPTSGRAYEQF
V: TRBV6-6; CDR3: ASSSQGRGSYEQY
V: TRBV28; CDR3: ASSLDMSLPEYSNQPQH
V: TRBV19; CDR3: ASSKTGSRYNEQF
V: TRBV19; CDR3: ASSIGTNGYT
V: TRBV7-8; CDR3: ASSWVMAEQF
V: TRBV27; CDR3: ASSRQGLTNEKLF
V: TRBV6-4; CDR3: AKRTGNEKLF
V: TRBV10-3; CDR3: AIRKDGDRDGYT
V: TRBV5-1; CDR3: ASSLGDEGAAGELF
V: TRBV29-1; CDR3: SFFRAESGYT
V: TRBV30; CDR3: AWSPSLGSGNTIY
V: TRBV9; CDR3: ASSLVGGYEQY
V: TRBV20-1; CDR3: SAPQTEKLF
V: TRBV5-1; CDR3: ASSSVGLAGGPAAEQY
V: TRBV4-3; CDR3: ASSQVFPDRGIDGYT
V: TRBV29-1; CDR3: SVPGPFLGGYT
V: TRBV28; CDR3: ASSFGGVYQETQY
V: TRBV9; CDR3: ASSRRDSGLGSTDTQY
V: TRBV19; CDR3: ASSIEQITGELF
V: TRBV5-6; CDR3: ASSTAGTRGLYEQY
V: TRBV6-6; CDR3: ASSYGDRIHEQY
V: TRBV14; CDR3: ASSSGLAAYEQY
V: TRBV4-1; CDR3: ASSFPGGTNEQF
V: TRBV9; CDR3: ASSVDNWRETQY
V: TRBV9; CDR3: ASSAGQGGNTGELF
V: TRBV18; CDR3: ASSRTGGTRTEAF
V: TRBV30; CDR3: AWSAPTGWYEQY
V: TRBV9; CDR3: ASSDRVGFSTGELF
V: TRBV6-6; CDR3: ASSLRQTYSNQPQH
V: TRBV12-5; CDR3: ASGGDAQRETQY
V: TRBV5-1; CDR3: ASFDRPTSYNEQF
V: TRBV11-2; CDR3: ASSPYRVGAKNIQY
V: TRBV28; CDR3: ASSLKGRPAF
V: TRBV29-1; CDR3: SVSTSGGTEAF
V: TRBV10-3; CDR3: AISESGGTQY
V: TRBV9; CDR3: ASWDRPYEQY
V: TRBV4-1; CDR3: ASSQDRRTSGRANSYEQY
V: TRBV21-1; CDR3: ASSSYRDSSYEQY
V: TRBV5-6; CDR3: ASSLPRGGDFSGANVLT
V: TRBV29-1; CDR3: SVEASGNVAGELF
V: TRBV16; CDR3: ASSHFDSSYEQY
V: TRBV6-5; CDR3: ASRTSGPETQY
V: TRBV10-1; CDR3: ASSRLADYNEQF
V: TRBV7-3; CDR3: ASSLTGQGGLF
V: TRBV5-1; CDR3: ASSLVLALNEQF
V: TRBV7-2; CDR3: ASSPRGFGGELF
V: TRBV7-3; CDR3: ASSYGQSYEQY
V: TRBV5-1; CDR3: ASSLGETYNEQF
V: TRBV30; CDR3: AWGTGNMNTEAF
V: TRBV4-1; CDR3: ASSQVGGTSGRRNEQF